This is a list of T cell receptor beta chains from one sample in a study of technical replicates of blood from four donors. The assay was immunoSEQ multiplex PCR, and TCRdb's table has in-frame clones only and misses some. Of 56,000 or so clones listed, roughly 93% are singletons. What was sequenced was PBMCs. The receptors shown here come from a human donor in good health. Some clones in this sample may be carry-over from other donors' samples. CDR3s include the opening cysteine and the closing phenylalanine or tryptophan. The order of the fields is V gene, J gene, clone size, D gene, CDR3 DNA, CDR3 protein. The D gene is left open where the match is weak. A row's size may be missing; if present it is once, few, many or a size class.

V: TRBV5-1
J: TRBJ2-3
size: -
D: -
DNA: TGCGCCAGCAGTGAGGGTTTTGCAGATACGCAGTATTTT
CDR3: CASSEGFADTQYF

V: TRBV27
J: TRBJ1-1
size: -
D: TRBD1
DNA: TGTGCCAGCAGCTCTATTGACAGGGCCGTGAACACTGAAGCTTTCTTT
CDR3: CASSSIDRAVNTEAFF

V: TRBV5-5
J: TRBJ1-6
size: -
D: TRBD1
DNA: TGTGCCAGCAGCAAAGGAGACAGGGAAAATTCACCCCTCCACTTT
CDR3: CASSKGDRENSPLHF

V: TRBV14
J: TRBJ2-2
size: -
D: -
DNA: TGTGCCAGCAGCCAAGTGTTCGGAGCGGCGAACACCGGGGAGCTGTTTTTT
CDR3: CASSQVFGAANTGELFF

V: TRBV7-9
J: TRBJ2-5
size: -
D: TRBD1
DNA: TGTGCCAGCAGCGCCGGACAGGGGGCAGGTGAGACCCAGTACTTC
CDR3: CASSAGQGAGETQYF

V: TRBV5-1
J: TRBJ2-1
size: few
D: TRBD2
DNA: TGCGCCAGCACAGCGGGAGGAGGCTACAATGAGCAGTTCTTC
CDR3: CASTAGGGYNEQFF

V: TRBV10-3
J: TRBJ1-1
size: once
D: -
DNA: TGTGCCATCAGTGCCCAACAGCTCCTGGGCACTGAAGCTTTCTTT
CDR3: CAISAQQLLGTEAFF

V: TRBV7-9
J: TRBJ1-3
size: -
D: -
DNA: TGTGCCAGCACCACGACAGGAAACACCATATATTTT
CDR3: CASTTTGNTIYF

V: TRBV4-2
J: TRBJ2-3
size: -
D: TRBD2
DNA: TGTGCCAGCAGCCAAGATATGACTAGCGTCACAGATACGCAGTATTTT
CDR3: CASSQDMTSVTDTQYF

V: TRBV5-4
J: TRBJ2-3
size: once
D: TRBD1
DNA: TGTGCCAGCAGCTTCGGGGGACAGGGCACAGATACGCAGTATTTT
CDR3: CASSFGGQGTDTQYF

V: TRBV19
J: TRBJ2-7
size: -
D: -
DNA: TGTGCCAGTAGTTCCGTCGATGCTACCTACGAGCAGTACTTC
CDR3: CASSSVDATYEQYF